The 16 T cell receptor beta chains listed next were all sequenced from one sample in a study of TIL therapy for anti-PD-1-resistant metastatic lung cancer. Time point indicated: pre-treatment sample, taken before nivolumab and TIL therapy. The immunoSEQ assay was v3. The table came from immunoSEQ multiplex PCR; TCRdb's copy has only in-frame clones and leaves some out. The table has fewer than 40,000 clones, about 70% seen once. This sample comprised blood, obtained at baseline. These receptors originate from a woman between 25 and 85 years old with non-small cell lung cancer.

CDR3 amino acids: CASSQTEKLFF. The CDR3, as DNA: TGTGCCAGCAGCCAAACTGAAAAACTGTTTTTT. The chain joins TRBV4-2 to TRBJ1-4; D gene unclear. There are 11 residues in the CDR3. V was clipped by 2 bases and J by 7 bases, with 2 bases between them. CDR1 LGHNA and CDR2 YNFKEQ come from the germline V gene.

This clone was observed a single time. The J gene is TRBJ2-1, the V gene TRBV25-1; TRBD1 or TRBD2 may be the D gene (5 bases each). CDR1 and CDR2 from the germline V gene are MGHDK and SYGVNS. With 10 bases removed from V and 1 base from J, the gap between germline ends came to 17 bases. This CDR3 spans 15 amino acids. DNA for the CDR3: TGTGCCAATCCGAGTCGGGACCCGTCCTACAATGAGCAGTTCTTC. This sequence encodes CANPSRDPSYNEQFF.

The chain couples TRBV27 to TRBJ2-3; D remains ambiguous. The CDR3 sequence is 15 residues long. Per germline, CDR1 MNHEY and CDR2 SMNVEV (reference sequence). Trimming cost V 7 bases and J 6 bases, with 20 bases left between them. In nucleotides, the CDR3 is TGTGCCAGCAAGCAGCCGGTCGGTCGGTCGGATACGCAGTATTTT. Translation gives CASKQPVGRSDTQYF.

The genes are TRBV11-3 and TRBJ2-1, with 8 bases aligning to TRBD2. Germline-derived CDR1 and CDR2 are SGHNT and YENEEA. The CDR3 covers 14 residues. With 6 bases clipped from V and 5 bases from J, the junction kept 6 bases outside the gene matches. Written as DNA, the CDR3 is TGTGCCAGCAGTACTAGCGGTATAGACAATGAGCAGTTCTTC. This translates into CASSTSGIDNEQFF.

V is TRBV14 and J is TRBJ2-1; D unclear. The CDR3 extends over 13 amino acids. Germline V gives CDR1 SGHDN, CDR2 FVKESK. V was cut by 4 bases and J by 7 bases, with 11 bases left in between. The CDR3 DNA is TGTGCCAGCAGCCTGGGAAACCGAAATGAGCAGTTCTTC. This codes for CASSLGNRNEQFF. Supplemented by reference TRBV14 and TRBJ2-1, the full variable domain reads EAGVTQFPSHSVIEKGQTVTLRCDPISGHDNLYWYRRVMGKEIKFLLHFVKESKQDESGMPNNRFLAERTGGTYSTLKVQPAELEDSGVYFCASSLGNRNEQFFGPGTRLTVL.

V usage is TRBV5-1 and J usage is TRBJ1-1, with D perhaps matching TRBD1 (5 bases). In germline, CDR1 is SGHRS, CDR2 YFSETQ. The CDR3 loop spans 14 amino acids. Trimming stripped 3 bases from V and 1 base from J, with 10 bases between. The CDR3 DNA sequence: TGCGCCAGCAGCTCGGGCGGGGGGAACACTGAAGCTTTCTTT. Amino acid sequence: CASSSGGGNTEAFF.

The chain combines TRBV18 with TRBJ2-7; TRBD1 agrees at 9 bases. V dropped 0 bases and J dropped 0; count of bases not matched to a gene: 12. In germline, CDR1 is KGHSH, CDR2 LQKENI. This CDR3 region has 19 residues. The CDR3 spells CASSPPPGQGSHASYEQYF. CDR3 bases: TGTGCCAGCTCACCACCGCCGGGACAGGGATCCCACGCCTCCTACGAGCAGTACTTC.

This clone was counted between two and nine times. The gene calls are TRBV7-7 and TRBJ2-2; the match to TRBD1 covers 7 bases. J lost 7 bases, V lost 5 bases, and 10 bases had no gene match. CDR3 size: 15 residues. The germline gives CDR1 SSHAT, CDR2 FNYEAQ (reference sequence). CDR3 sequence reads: CASSPSSQGVGELFF. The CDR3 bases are TGTGCCAGCAGCCCGTCTAGCCAGGGGGTCGGGGAGCTGTTTTTT.

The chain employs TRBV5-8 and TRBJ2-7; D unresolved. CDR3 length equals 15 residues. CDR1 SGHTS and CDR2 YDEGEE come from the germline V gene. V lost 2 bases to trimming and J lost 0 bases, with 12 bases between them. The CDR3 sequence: CASSLPGPGSYEQYF. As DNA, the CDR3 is TGTGCCAGCAGCTTACCAGGCCCTGGCTCCTACGAGCAGTACTTC. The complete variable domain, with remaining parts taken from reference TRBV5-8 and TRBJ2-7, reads EAGVTQSPTHLIKTRGQQATLRCSPISGHTSVYWYQQALGLGLQFLLWYDEGEERNRGNFPPRFSGRQFPNYSSELNVNALELEDSALYLCASSLPGPGSYEQYFGPGTRLTVT.

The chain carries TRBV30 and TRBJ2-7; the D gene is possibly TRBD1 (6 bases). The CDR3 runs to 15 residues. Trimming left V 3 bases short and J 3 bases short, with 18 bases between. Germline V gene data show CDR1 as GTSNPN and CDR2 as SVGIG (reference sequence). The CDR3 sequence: CAWSPRLGTNYEQYF. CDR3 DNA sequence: TGTGCCTGGAGCCCCCGATTAGGGACAAACTACGAGCAGTACTTC.

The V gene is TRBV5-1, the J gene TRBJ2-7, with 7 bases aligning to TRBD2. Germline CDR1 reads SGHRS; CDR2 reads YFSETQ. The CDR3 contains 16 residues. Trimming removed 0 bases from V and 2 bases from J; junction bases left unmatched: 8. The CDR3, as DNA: TGCGCCAGCAGCTTGGATCGGGCGGGAGTGCCCTACGAGCAGTACTTC. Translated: CASSLDRAGVPYEQYF.

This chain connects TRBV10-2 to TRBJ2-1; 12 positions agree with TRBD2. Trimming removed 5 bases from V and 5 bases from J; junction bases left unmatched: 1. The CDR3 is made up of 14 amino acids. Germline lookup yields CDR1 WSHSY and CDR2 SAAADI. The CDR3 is CASSPSGRDNEQFF. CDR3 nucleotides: TGCGCCAGCAGTCCTAGCGGGAGGGACAATGAGCAGTTCTTC.

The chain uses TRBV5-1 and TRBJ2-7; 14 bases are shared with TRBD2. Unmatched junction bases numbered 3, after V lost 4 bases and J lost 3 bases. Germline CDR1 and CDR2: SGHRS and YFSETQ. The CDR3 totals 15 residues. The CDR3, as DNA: TGCGCCAGCAGCCCGGGACTAGCGGGAGACTACGAGCAGTACTTC. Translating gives CASSPGLAGDYEQYF.

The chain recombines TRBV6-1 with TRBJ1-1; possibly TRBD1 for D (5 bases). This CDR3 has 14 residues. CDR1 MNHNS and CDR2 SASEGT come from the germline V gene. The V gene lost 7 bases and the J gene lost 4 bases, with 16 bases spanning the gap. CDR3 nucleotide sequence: TGTGCCAGCACCCTGGGGGGGGAGGTCACTGAAGCTTTCTTT. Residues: CASTLGGEVTEAFF.

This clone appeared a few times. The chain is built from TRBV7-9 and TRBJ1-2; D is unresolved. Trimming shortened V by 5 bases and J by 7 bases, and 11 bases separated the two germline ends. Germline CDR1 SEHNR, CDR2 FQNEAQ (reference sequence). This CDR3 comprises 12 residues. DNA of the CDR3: TGTGCCAGCAGCCCCCCGTTGGGTGGCTACACCTTC. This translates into CASSPPLGGYTF.

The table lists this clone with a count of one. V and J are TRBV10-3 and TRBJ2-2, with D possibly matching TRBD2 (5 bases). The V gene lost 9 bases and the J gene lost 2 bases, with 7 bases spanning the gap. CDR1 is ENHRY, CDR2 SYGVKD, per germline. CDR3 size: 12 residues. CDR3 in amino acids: CAILDNTGELFF. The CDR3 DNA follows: TGTGCCATACTAGATAACACCGGGGAGCTGTTTTTT.